This T cell receptor (beta chain) was identified during a study of T cell repertoires in cytomegalovirus infection. As for the study in general: Through public TCR beta signatures, both CMV infection and matching HLA type were indicated. Study results and caveats: HLA-C-restricted CMV clonotypes gave the most frequent clonotype in two of eight donors.

The CDR3 has 17 residues. The ends lost 2 bases at V and 6 bases at J; junction bases unmatched: 8. Each CDR3 protein gets one entry after TCRdb re-called the reads with MiXCR. The table records a few hundred thousand distinct CDR3 sequences, around 27% of them present only once. This clonotype was recorded only once. Its cognate antigen is unknown. The receptor was isolated from a human donor in good health (CMV status not recorded). Some clones in this sample may be carry-over from other donors' samples. Sequencing was done on a sample of PBMCs. The V call is TRBV12-3 or TRBV12-4, the J call TRBJ1-6, with 9 bases identical to TRBD1. CDR3 coding DNA: TGTGCCAGCAGTTTACCGGGACAGGGAGTCGGTAATTCACCCCTCCACTTT. Translation: CASSLPGQGVGNSPLHF.